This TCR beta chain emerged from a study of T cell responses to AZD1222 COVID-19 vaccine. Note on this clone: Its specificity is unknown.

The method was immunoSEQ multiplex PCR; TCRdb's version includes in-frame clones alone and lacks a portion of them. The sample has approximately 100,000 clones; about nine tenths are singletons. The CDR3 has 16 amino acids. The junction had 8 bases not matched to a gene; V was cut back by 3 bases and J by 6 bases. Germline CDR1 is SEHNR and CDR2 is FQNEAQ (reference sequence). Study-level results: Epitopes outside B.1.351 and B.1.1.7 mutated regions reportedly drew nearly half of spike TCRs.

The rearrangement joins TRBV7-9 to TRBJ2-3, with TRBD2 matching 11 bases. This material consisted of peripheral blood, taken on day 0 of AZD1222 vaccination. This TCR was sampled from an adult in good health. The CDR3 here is CASSFRLAGGGDTQYF. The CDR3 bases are TGTGCCAGCAGCTTCCGGCTAGCGGGAGGTGGGGATACGCAGTATTTT.